The present entry profiles one T cell receptor beta chain with its context. The source of the sample is a study of blood T cell repertoires in COVID-19. Study overall: Sites in the United States, Italy and Spain provided acute and convalescent COVID-19 samples.

The V and J ends lost 5 bases and 1 base, in that order; junction bases with no gene match: 0. This CDR3 is 14 amino acids long. Germline CDR1 reads MDHEN; CDR2 reads SYDVKM. As processed by the authors: The assay estimated nucleated cells by amplifying reference gene primers. Produced via immunoSEQ multiplex PCR; TCRdb's table is partial and in-frame only. The V and J calls and clone size are taken from that table; D and trimming were inferred from the DNA. This sample has 150,000 to 200,000 clones, with 87% found just once. The rearrangement joins TRBV28 to TRBJ2-3; TRBD2 matches at 10 bases. The source material was peripheral blood. This TCR derives from a woman in her sixties who had recovered from COVID-19. This CDR3 reads CASSLAGGTDTQYF. The CDR3 DNA sequence: TGTGCCAGCAGTCTAGCGGGGGGCACAGATACGCAGTATTTT.